The clone carrying this TCR beta chain was picked up a small number of times. Antigen: not known. Those donating, healthy Caucasian individuals from Russia, were aged about 6 to 100. V was clipped by 3 bases and J by 3 bases, with 18 bases between them. The length of the CDR3 is 16 residues. Germline V gives CDR1 SEHNR, CDR2 FQNEAQ (reference sequence). The authors ran a second PCR of 7 to 11 cycles using a sample-barcoded 5' primer and a J-beta primer mix. Every single cDNA molecule received a tag from a template-switch adaptor with 12 random nucleotides. Using its own MiXCR run on the 5' RACE reads, TCRdb lists one record per CDR3 protein. The data show 1,100,000 or so distinct CDR3 sequences, with under 45% seen just once and 18% held by the top ten. The source of the sample is a study of blood T cells in healthy people across ages. Study conclusions and caveats: Diversity was estimated from one million T cells, and these estimates were considered underestimates.

J is TRBJ2-7 and V is TRBV7-9; tentatively, D is TRBD1 or TRBD2 (5 bases each). This receptor was taken from a woman aged 60-70 years in good health. The sequencing sample was made of blood. CDR3 protein: CASSFWVGDQGYEQYF. CDR3 bases: TGTGCCAGCAGCTTTTGGGTCGGGGACCAAGGCTACGAGCAGTACTTC.